Below, one T cell receptor beta chain is given with its context. This sample is drawn from a study of blood T cell repertoires in COVID-19. The CDR3 covers 14 residues. From germline, CDR1 is SGHRS and CDR2 YFSETQ. The junction had 6 bases not matched to a gene; V was cut back by 4 bases and J by 8 bases. TCRdb keeps only in-frame clones here, not all; method: immunoSEQ multiplex PCR. In the table there are 100,000 to 150,000 clones, 88% of which are singletons. Source material: peripheral blood. This sequence joins TRBV5-1 and TRBJ2-1; TRBD1 agrees at 10 bases. The sequence was obtained from a man between 65 and 85 years old with active COVID-19. The CDR3 nucleotides read TGCGCCAGCAGCCCGAAAGGGACAGGGGATGAGCAGTTCTTC. This sequence encodes CASSPKGTGDEQFF.